This record looks at one T cell receptor beta chain sequence and its context. The antigen is unknown. The source of the sample is a study of cytomegalovirus exposure and HLA in healthy donors. Across the study: Earlier findings included more than 95 million unique TCR beta sequences obtained from roughly 200 million T cells. Of the donors genotyped, approximately 410 in all, 75% to 85% fell in the Caucasian-associated ancestry cluster.

This PCR relied on a set of 60 Vbeta primers and 13 Jbeta primers. Original data processing: Later analysis identified tens of millions of unique TCR beta chains, 8.5 million to 13 million shared. The data were produced by immunoSEQ multiplex PCR, yet TCRdb's version contains in-frame clones alone and is incomplete. That table gives V, J and clone size, and the DNA gave D and trimming. This table holds around 150,000 clones, approximately 75% found once. Points from the study as a whole: Whilst most TCR sequences proved rare, a subset of public TCRs occurred across many donors.

This CDR3 contains 12 residues. V was pared by 5 bases and J by 0 bases, with 6 bases between. Germline V lookup: CDR1 SGHRS, CDR2 YFSETQ. The TCR was taken from a woman aged 18-29 years in good health and CMV-seronegative. Sequences were obtained from PBMCs. The chain combines TRBV5-1 with TRBJ2-7; D not certain. Written as DNA, the CDR3 is TGCGCCAGCAGTCAGAACTCCTACGAGCAGTACTTC. Translated, it gives CASSQNSYEQYF.